The 17 T cell receptor beta chains given below trace back to one sample, sequenced in a study of T cell changes during pregnancy in multiple sclerosis. Profiling relied on immunoSEQ multiplex PCR, and the TCRdb table lists in-frame clones only, not all of them. This table has about 53,000 clones, about 90% appearing once. Sequenced here: peripheral blood, sampled after pregnancy. The receptors shown here come from a female donor in good health, enrolled as a control in a pregnancy study.

This chain uses TRBV7-6 with TRBJ1-4; weak D call: TRBD1 (5 bases). The CDR3 length is 15 residues. Germline CDR1 reads SGHVS; CDR2 reads FNYEAQ. Trimming cost V 3 bases and J 0 bases, with 8 bases left between them. The CDR3, as DNA: TGTGCCAGCAGCTTGGGGCCGACAACTAATGAAAAACTGTTTTTT. Translated: CASSLGPTTNEKLFF.

This chain connects TRBV6-5 to TRBJ2-7; D unresolved. The V and J ends lost 0 bases and 3 bases respectively, with 15 bases between them. Germline V gene data show CDR1 as MNHEY and CDR2 as SVGAGI. There are 16 residues in the CDR3. The CDR3 here is CASSYSTSRPDYEQYF. CDR3 sequence (DNA): TGTGCCAGCAGTTACTCGACAAGTAGGCCAGACTACGAGCAGTACTTC.

The genes are TRBV4-2 and TRBJ1-2, with D possibly TRBD1 on 6 matching bases. This CDR3 is built from 15 residues. Trimming took off 2 bases at V and 5 bases at J, with 15 bases between the two ends. Germline V lookup: CDR1 LGHNA, CDR2 YNFKEQ. For the CDR3, the DNA is TGTGCCAGCAGCCAACCGACAGGAGAACCTTATGGCTACACCTTC. Translation: CASSQPTGEPYGYTF.

This chain joins TRBV7-9 and TRBJ2-4; no firm D call. The length of the CDR3 is 15 residues. V dropped 5 bases and J dropped 6 bases, with 17 bases sitting between them. Looked up from germline, CDR1 is SEHNR and CDR2 is FQNEAQ (reference sequence). The CDR3 reads CASSPQRVVGNIQYF. The DNA of the CDR3 is TGTGCCAGCAGCCCCCAACGGGTAGTGGGAAACATTCAGTACTTC.

The chain has TRBV29-1 and TRBJ1-1, with D maybe TRBD1 (5 bases). The CDR3 runs to 12 residues. Trimming took 4 bases from V and 2 from J, leaving 8 bases between them. Germline CDR1 SQVTM, CDR2 ANQGSEA. The CDR3 region is CSVGQSNTEAFF. The DNA for the CDR3 is TGCAGCGTTGGACAGTCAAACACTGAAGCTTTCTTT.

The rearrangement uses TRBV10-3 and TRBJ1-1; TRBD1 agrees at 7 bases. The CDR3 is 14 amino acids. Losses at the gene ends were 10 bases for V and 0 bases for J; bases not matched to a gene: 8. Per the germline V gene, CDR1 is ENHRY and CDR2 is SYGVKD. The CDR3 is CATIGQAMNTEAFF. As DNA, the CDR3 is TGTGCCACGATAGGACAGGCGATGAACACTGAAGCTTTCTTT.

This chain uses TRBV19 with TRBJ2-7; a possible D gene is TRBD2 (5 bases). The CDR3 runs to 14 residues. CDR1 is LNHDA, CDR2 SQIVND, per germline (reference sequence). The ends were cut back, 4 bases at V and 5 bases at J, with 15 bases in the middle. The CDR3, as DNA: TGTGCCAGTAGTAGGGTCGGTATCGGGGACGAGCAGTACTTC. Amino acids: CASSRVGIGDEQYF.

This chain uses TRBV29-1 with TRBJ1-1, with 10 bases fitting TRBD1. Trimming took 7 bases from V and 5 from J; bases not matched to a gene: 10. Germline V gene lookup returns CDR1 SQVTM and CDR2 ANQGSEA. The CDR3 totals 14 residues. For the CDR3, the DNA is TGCAGCGCAATCCGGGGGGGACAGGGGACTGAAGCTTTCTTT. Its protein is CSAIRGGQGTEAFF. The entire variable domain, with the rest obtained from reference TRBV29-1 and TRBJ1-1, is as follows: SAVISQKPSRDICQRGTSLTIQCQVDSQVTMMFWYRQQPGQSLTLIATANQGSEATYESGFVIDKFPISRPNLTFSTLTVSNMSPEDSSIYLCSAIRGGQGTEAFFGQGTRLTVV.

J is TRBJ2-2 and V is TRBV6-4; the match to TRBD2 covers 7 bases. CDR3 length: 15 amino acids. The germline CDR1 and CDR2 sequences are MRHNA and SNTAGT. Unmatched junction bases numbered 4, after V lost 2 bases and J lost 4 bases. The CDR3 nucleotides are TGTGCCAGCAGTGACGGGGCTAGCGGCACCGGGGAGCTGTTTTTT. Amino acids: CASSDGASGTGELFF.

The V call is TRBV6-4, the J call TRBJ2-1; 14 bases fit TRBD2. The junction had 0 bases not matched to a gene; V was cut back by 4 bases and J by 4 bases. CDR3 length: 15 residues. Per germline, CDR1 MRHNA and CDR2 SNTAGT. This CDR3 is CASSGTSGGYNEQFF. Here the CDR3 DNA reads TGTGCCAGCAGTGGGACTAGCGGGGGGTACAATGAGCAGTTCTTC.

V usage is TRBV4-3 and J usage is TRBJ2-6; D is undetermined. This CDR3 comprises 14 residues. The germline CDR1 and CDR2 sequences are LGHNA and YSLEER. V gave up 3 bases and J gave up 0 bases, with 3 bases separating them. The CDR3 spells CASSQASGANVLTF. The CDR3 nucleotides read TGCGCCAGCAGCCAGGCCTCTGGGGCCAACGTCCTGACTTTC.

V is TRBV18 and J is TRBJ2-7; tentatively, D is TRBD1 (5 bases). The V gene's germline CDR1 is KGHSH and CDR2 LQKENI. This CDR3 region has 14 residues. The ends were cut back, 3 bases at V and 2 bases at J, with 11 bases in the middle. CDR3 nucleotide sequence: TGTGCCAGCTCACCCTCCGACAGAGCCTACGAGCAGTACTTC. Protein: CASSPSDRAYEQYF.

This chain uses TRBV9 with TRBJ1-1; D is possibly TRBD1 (6 bases). Trimming removed 2 bases from V and 0 bases from J, with 11 bases in between. This CDR3 spans 15 amino acids. Germline values: CDR1 SGDLS, CDR2 YYNGEE. This chain's CDR3 is CASSVTGFMNTEAFF. The CDR3 DNA follows: TGTGCCAGCAGCGTCACAGGGTTTATGAACACTGAAGCTTTCTTT.

This chain connects TRBV11-3 to TRBJ1-3; D is ambiguous. The CDR3 sequence is 14 residues long. Trimming cost V 1 base and J 2 bases, with 6 bases left between them. The germline CDR1 and CDR2 sequences are SGHNT and YENEEA. The CDR3 region is CASSLAPPGNTIYF. CDR3 bases: TGTGCCAGCAGCTTAGCCCCTCCTGGAAACACCATATATTTT.

The chain carries TRBV5-4 and TRBJ1-2, with a weak D call TRBD1 (5 bases). Deletions cut 1 base from V and 4 bases from J, with 8 bases between. There are 13 residues in the CDR3. CDR1 and CDR2 from the germline V gene are SGHNT and YYREEE (reference sequence). CDR3 in DNA: TGTGCCAGCAGCTTGAGGGGTAGCTATGGCTACACCTTC. The encoded protein is CASSLRGSYGYTF.

The table lists this clone with a few counts. The chain is built from TRBV5-1 and TRBJ2-7, with D possibly TRBD2 on 5 matching bases. Trimming shortened V by 2 bases and J by 2 bases, and 17 bases separated the two germline ends. CDR3 length equals 16 residues. Germline-derived CDR1 and CDR2 are SGHRS and YFSETQ. The CDR3 region is CASSFKVEGSPYEQYF. The DNA for the CDR3 is TGCGCCAGCAGCTTTAAGGTTGAGGGAAGCCCCTACGAGCAGTACTTC.

This chain uses TRBV6-6 with TRBJ1-1; no clear D gene. Germline V gene sequence: CDR1 MNHNY, CDR2 SVGAGI (reference sequence). Trimming pared 0 bases from V and 1 base from J, leaving 12 bases between. This CDR3 contains 16 residues. The CDR3 sequence is CASSYSSQAPNTEAFF. Written as DNA, the CDR3 is TGTGCCAGCAGTTACTCGAGCCAGGCCCCGAACACTGAAGCTTTCTTT.